The next 32 T cell receptor beta chains were all read from a single sample in a study of beta chain features in type 1 diabetes. General study points: Type 1 diabetes patients showed a moderate but significant shortening of TCRB CDR3s in all four CD4+ subsets.

All of the isolated RNA was reverse transcribed, so expressed TCRB transcripts were sequenced. Some clones are missing from TCRdb's copy, which holds only in-frame ones; the method was immunoSEQ multiplex PCR. The sample has around 130,000 clones, 7.5% to 9.5% seen once. Their antigens remain unidentified. The sample consisted of central memory CD4+ T cells from blood. The receptors come from a man under 40 with type 1 diabetes.

This clone turned up a few times. This sequence joins TRBV28 and TRBJ2-7; D is ambiguous. The germline V gene has CDR1 MDHEN and CDR2 SYDVKM. V dropped 4 bases and J dropped 4 bases, with 8 bases sitting between them. The CDR3 contains 12 residues. The CDR3 reads CASSSPRYEQYF. The DNA of the CDR3 is TGTGCCAGCAGTTCCCCTCGGTACGAGCAGTACTTC.

This clone was counted ten times or more. The V gene is TRBV27, the J gene TRBJ2-7; 10 bases line up with TRBD2. CDR3 length: 13 residues. CDR1 and CDR2 from the germline V gene are MNHEY and SMNVEV (reference sequence). The trim removed 7 bases at V and 3 bases at J, leaving 3 bases unmatched. CDR3 loop: CASKGLAYYEQYF. The DNA of the CDR3 is TGTGCCAGCAAGGGACTAGCGTACTACGAGCAGTACTTC.

In this sample, this clone turned up a few times. The J gene is TRBJ2-5, the V gene TRBV5-1; 7 bases match TRBD2. Germline CDR1 reads SGHRS; CDR2 reads YFSETQ. The CDR3 consists of 16 residues. Losses at the gene ends were 0 bases for V and 1 base for J; bases not matched to a gene: 6. CDR3 in amino acids: CASSLAGGGIQETQYF. Written as DNA, the CDR3 is TGCGCCAGCAGCTTGGCTGGCGGGGGTATCCAAGAGACCCAGTACTTC.

The count of this clone is one. This chain connects TRBV7-8 to TRBJ1-6; D is possibly TRBD1 (5 bases). Deletions cut 0 bases from V and 9 bases from J, with 15 bases between. Germline assignment: CDR1 SGHVS and CDR2 FQNEAQ. This CDR3 has 16 residues. Written as DNA, the CDR3 is TGTGCCAGCAGCTTAGCCCCGGCAGGGTGGGGTTCACCCCTCCACTTT. Its translation is CASSLAPAGWGSPLHF.

This chain joins TRBV7-9 and TRBJ2-2; a possible D gene is TRBD1 (6 bases). CDR3 length: 16 residues. Between the trimmed V and J ends, which lost 4 bases and 1 base, there was a span of 13 bases. Germline values: CDR1 SEHNR, CDR2 FQNEAQ (reference sequence). The CDR3 sequence: CASSSPPGQNTGELFF. The CDR3 DNA follows: TGTGCCAGCAGCTCCCCCCCGGGACAGAACACCGGGGAGCTGTTTTTT.

This clone occurred a few times. The same CDR3 arises from other DNA sequences in this sample as well. The chain is built from TRBV5-1 and TRBJ1-3, with TRBD1 as a possible D gene (5 bases). This CDR3 has 14 residues. CDR1 and CDR2 (germline): SGHRS, YFSETQ. The ends were cut back, 3 bases at V and 0 bases at J, with 7 bases in the middle. CDR3 sequence: CASSSGVSGNTIYF. The DNA of the CDR3 is TGCGCCAGCAGCTCGGGGGTCTCTGGAAACACCATATATTTT.

Concerning this clone itself: Additional DNA sequences in this sample encode the identical CDR3. The genes are TRBV2 and TRBJ1-5; D is perhaps TRBD1 (6 bases). There are 14 residues in the CDR3. V lost 4 bases and J lost 1, with 8 bases in between. Germline V gene lookup returns CDR1 SNHLY and CDR2 FYNNEI. In DNA, the CDR3 is TGTGCCAGCAGTGCCGGGACAAGCAATCAGCCCCAGCATTTT. As protein: CASSAGTSNQPQHF.

This chain links TRBV5-6 with TRBJ1-5, with TRBD1 matching 7 bases. CDR3 length: 15 residues. In germline, CDR1 is SGHDT, CDR2 YYEEEE. V shed 2 bases and J 3 bases; nucleotides not matched to a gene: 5. The CDR3 DNA follows: TGTGCCAGCAGCTTTCGAGGGGGCTTCAATCAGCCCCAGCATTTT. It encodes CASSFRGGFNQPQHF. Based on the CDR3 plus reference TRBV5-6 and TRBJ1-5, the full variable domain is DAGVTQSPTHLIKTRGQQVTLRCSPKSGHDTVSWYQQALGQGPQFIFQYYEEEERQRGNFPDRFSGHQFPNYSSELNVNALLLGDSALYLCASSFRGGFNQPQHFGDGTRLSIL.

The chain joins TRBV11-2 to TRBJ2-7; 7 positions match TRBD1. Trimming at V came to 2 bases and at J to 6 bases, leaving 7 bases not matched to a gene. Germline loops: CDR1 SGHAT, CDR2 FQNNGV. The CDR3 has 14 residues. The CDR3 loop reads CASSLPGQRREQYF. As DNA, the CDR3 is TGTGCCAGCAGCTTACCGGGACAGAGGCGCGAGCAGTACTTC. Combining the CDR3 with reference TRBV11-2 and TRBJ2-7 gives the whole variable domain EAGVAQSPRYKIIEKRQSVAFWCNPISGHATLYWYQQILGQGPKLLIQFQNNGVVDDSQLPKDRFSAERLKGVDSTLKIQPAKLEDSAVYLCASSLPGQRREQYFGPGTRLTVT.

The J gene is TRBJ1-2, the V gene TRBV4-3; D is perhaps TRBD1 (6 bases). From germline, CDR1 is LGHNA and CDR2 YSLEER. The CDR3 is made up of 13 amino acids. V was pared by 3 bases and J by 4 bases, with 9 bases between. The DNA for the CDR3 is TGCGCCAGCAGCCACGGACAGAGCTATGGCTACACCTTC. Amino acid sequence: CASSHGQSYGYTF.

This sequence joins TRBV21-1 and TRBJ1-6; the table assigns TRBD1, which was not confirmed against the DNA. TRBV21-1 is classified as a pseudogene. This CDR3 region has 16 residues. CDR3 coding DNA: TGTGCCAGCAGCAGAACCCGGGACAGGTCGAATTCACCCCTCCACTTT. Translated: CASSRTRDRSNSPLHF.

V and J are TRBV6-5 and TRBJ2-3; 7 positions agree with TRBD2. CDR3 length: 16 amino acids. V trimming: 2 bases; J trimming: 0 bases; junction bases outside the gene matches: 5. CDR1 is MNHEY, CDR2 SVGAGI, per germline. The CDR3 reads CASSYGVSGSTDTQYF. DNA of the CDR3: TGTGCCAGCAGTTACGGTGTTAGCGGGAGCACAGATACGCAGTATTTT.

The chain uses TRBV18 and TRBJ1-6; 7 nucleotides agree with TRBD1. Germline assignment: CDR1 KGHSH and CDR2 LQKENI. The CDR3 is made up of 16 amino acids. Trimming removed 2 bases from V and 8 bases from J; junction bases left unmatched: 9. Written as DNA, the CDR3 is TGTGCCAGCTCACCATCATCTCCCAGGGGGGATTCACCCCTCCACTTT. Amino acid sequence: CASSPSSPRGDSPLHF.

Only a few counts were recorded for this clone. The chain recombines TRBV6-4 with TRBJ1-6; TRBD1 agrees at 7 bases. The J segment lost 12 bases and the V segment lost 9 bases, leaving 8 bases of the junction unmatched. The length of the CDR3 is 12 residues. Germline V CDR1 and CDR2: MRHNA, SNTAGT. This chain's CDR3 is CASIHRGEPLHF. The DNA of the CDR3 is TGTGCCAGTATTCACAGGGGTGAACCCCTCCACTTT.

This clone was seen a handful of times. This specimen includes other DNA sequences encoding the same CDR3. The V call is TRBV7-3, the J call TRBJ2-5; TRBD1 might be the D (6 bases). The V end lost 4 bases, the J end lost 4 bases, and 10 bases lay between the germline ends. The germline V gene encodes CDR1 SGHTA and CDR2 FQGTGA. The CDR3 is 13 residues long. DNA of the CDR3: TGTGCCAGCAGCTCAGGGGTGGGAGAGACCCAGTACTTC. Translating gives CASSSGVGETQYF.

This clone was recorded a few times. In DNA, the CDR3 is TGTGCCAGCAGTGAAGTATACAGGGGTAACACAGATACGCAGTATTTT. This sequence encodes CASSEVYRGNTDTQYF. V gene TRBV6-1 combines with J gene TRBJ2-3; 7 positions agree with TRBD1. V lost 1 base and J lost 2; bases outside the gene matches: 6. The CDR3 length is 16 residues. The V gene's germline CDR1 is MNHNS and CDR2 SASEGT.

The chain carries TRBV6-5 and TRBJ2-1, with 10 positions matching TRBD2. The V gene end was trimmed by 2 bases and the J gene end by 9 bases; junction bases not matched to a gene: 7. Looked up from germline, CDR1 is MNHEY and CDR2 is SVGAGI. The length of the CDR3 is 15 residues. The DNA for the CDR3 is TGTGCCAGCAGTTACCCGCAGCGGGGGGGTCCTGAGCAGTTCTTC. Its protein product is CASSYPQRGGPEQFF.

This clone was observed a handful of times. This sequence joins TRBV2 and TRBJ2-3; D remains ambiguous. CDR1 and CDR2 (germline): SNHLY, FYNNEI. V dropped 0 bases and J dropped 2 bases, with 12 bases sitting between them. The CDR3 loop spans 16 amino acids. The DNA for the CDR3 is TGTGCCAGCAGTGAAGCGGGTGGGCCTACCACAGATACGCAGTATTTT. Protein sequence: CASSEAGGPTTDTQYF.

The chain links TRBV7-9 to TRBJ1-6; D gene uncertain. Germline CDR1 is SEHNR and CDR2 is FQNEAQ (reference sequence). Trimming cost V 8 bases and J 4 bases, with 9 bases left between them. The CDR3 sequence is 13 residues long. The CDR3 DNA reads as TGTGCCAGCGCGCGAGGATATAATTCACCCCTCCACTTT. This gives the protein CASARGYNSPLHF.

V and J are TRBV29-1 and TRBJ1-2; weak D call: TRBD1 (6 bases). The CDR3 has 12 amino acids. V lost 7 bases, J lost 7 bases, and 16 bases lay in between. Germline assignment: CDR1 SQVTM and CDR2 ANQGSEA. In nucleotides, the CDR3 is TGCAGCGCAGGGGACCGAGTCCGTGGCTACACCTTC. Translated: CSAGDRVRGYTF.

This clone was picked up one time. The V and J genes are TRBV27 and TRBJ1-2; tentative D call: TRBD1 (6 bases). The CDR3 is 13 amino acids. Per germline, CDR1 MNHEY and CDR2 SMNVEV (reference sequence). The germline V and J ends were trimmed by 6 bases and 8 bases, with 16 bases remaining between them. The CDR3 region has the DNA TGTGCCAGCAGACGGACAGCCGATATGGGCTACACCTTC. Amino acid sequence: CASRRTADMGYTF.

This clone was observed a handful of times. The chain has TRBV5-5 and TRBJ1-5; the match to TRBD1 covers 7 bases. Germline V gene data show CDR1 as SGHKS and CDR2 as YYEKEE (reference sequence). CDR3 length: 15 residues. Trimming removed 2 bases from V and 9 bases from J; junction bases left unmatched: 11. The DNA for the CDR3 is TGTGCCAGCAGCTTTTCACAGGGGAAAAATGGGCCCCAGCATTTT. This translates into CASSFSQGKNGPQHF.

This clone was recorded a few times. V is TRBV14 and J is TRBJ2-5, with D perhaps matching TRBD1 (7 bases). Germline-derived CDR1 and CDR2 are SGHDN and FVKESK. Deletions cut 10 bases from V and 1 base from J, with 13 bases between. The CDR3 has 13 amino acids. CDR3 sequence reads: CATSGDSQETQYF. Here the CDR3 DNA reads TGTGCCACTTCGGGGGACAGCCAAGAGACCCAGTACTTC.

CDR3 bases: TGTGCCAGCAGTCCCGGGACAACGAACACCGGGGAGCTGTTTTTT. As protein: CASSPGTTNTGELFF. The rearrangement links TRBV6-6 to TRBJ2-2; maybe TRBD1 (6 bases). V was cut by 5 bases and J by 0 bases, with 10 bases left in between. This CDR3 spans 15 amino acids. Germline V gene data show CDR1 as MNHNY and CDR2 as SVGAGI (reference sequence).

The J gene is TRBJ1-2, the V gene TRBV7-3; D is uncertain. CDR3 length: 13 residues. Germline values: CDR1 SGHTA, CDR2 FQGTGA. Trimming pared 5 bases from V and 8 bases from J, leaving 15 bases between. CDR3: CASSKDRREGYTF. DNA for the CDR3: TGTGCCAGCAGCAAGGACCGGCGGGAGGGCTACACCTTC.

This chain's CDR3 is CAWSVLRNTEAFF. For the CDR3, the DNA is TGTGCCTGGAGTGTATTGCGGAACACTGAAGCTTTCTTT. This chain links TRBV30 with TRBJ1-1, with D uncertain. This CDR3 has 13 amino acids. The germline gives CDR1 GTSNPN, CDR2 SVGIG (reference sequence). Trimming pared 0 bases from V and 1 base from J, leaving 6 bases between. Filled out from reference TRBV30 and TRBJ1-1, the complete variable domain reads SQTIHQWPATLVQPVGSPLSLECTVEGTSNPNLYWYRQAAGRGLQLLFYSVGIGQISSEVPQNLSASRPQDRQFILSSKKLLLSDSGFYLCAWSVLRNTEAFFGQGTRLTVV.

The J gene is TRBJ2-3, the V gene TRBV5-6, with TRBD2 identical over 12 bases. The J segment lost 4 bases and the V segment lost 2 bases, leaving 5 bases of the junction unmatched. Looked up from germline, CDR1 is SGHDT and CDR2 is YYEEEE. The CDR3 sequence is 16 residues long. CDR3 in amino acids: CASSLTRLAGADTQYF. CDR3 DNA: TGTGCCAGCAGCTTAACGCGACTAGCGGGGGCAGATACGCAGTATTTT.

This clone appeared a few times. The chain combines TRBV5-6 with TRBJ1-2; 8 bases agree with TRBD1. The CDR3 extends over 16 amino acids. Germline trimming cut 4 bases from V and 0 bases from J; bases unmatched to any gene: 8. Germline V gene lookup returns CDR1 SGHDT and CDR2 YYEEEE. The chain's CDR3 is CASSLGTGIANYGYTF. The CDR3 DNA is TGTGCCAGCAGCCTAGGGACAGGCATAGCTAACTATGGCTACACCTTC. The full variable domain, with the rest looked up from reference TRBV5-6 and TRBJ1-2, is DAGVTQSPTHLIKTRGQQVTLRCSPKSGHDTVSWYQQALGQGPQFIFQYYEEEERQRGNFPDRFSGHQFPNYSSELNVNALLLGDSALYLCASSLGTGIANYGYTFGSGTRLTVV.

This clone has just a few counts. V is TRBV15 and J is TRBJ1-4, with D perhaps matching TRBD1 (6 bases). This CDR3 spans 12 amino acids. Germline CDR1 reads LNHNV; CDR2 reads YYDKDF (reference sequence). V dropped 0 bases and J dropped 11 bases, with 7 bases sitting between them. The CDR3 DNA sequence: TGTGCCACCAGCAGAGATAGGGGGAAACTGTTTTTT. It yields the protein CATSRDRGKLFF.

This chain uses TRBV11-2 with TRBJ2-5, with D possibly being TRBD2 (5 bases). The CDR3 sequence is 14 residues long. Trimming left V 3 bases short and J 2 bases short, with 10 bases between. Germline loops: CDR1 SGHAT, CDR2 FQNNGV. CDR3 sequence: CASSFQRSQETQYF. The CDR3 coding sequence is TGTGCCAGCAGCTTCCAGCGGTCACAAGAGACCCAGTACTTC.

The chain combines TRBV5-6 with TRBJ2-4, with 8 bases that match TRBD2. This CDR3 region has 14 residues. The trim removed 2 bases at V and 9 bases at J, leaving 7 bases unmatched. Germline V gene lookup returns CDR1 SGHDT and CDR2 YYEEEE. CDR3 nucleotide sequence: TGTGCCAGCAGCTTCATTACGGGGGGGGGCATTCAGTACTTC. Protein product: CASSFITGGGIQYF.

V and J are TRBV30 and TRBJ1-2; maybe TRBD1 (6 bases). This CDR3 has 16 amino acids. Germline V lookup: CDR1 GTSNPN, CDR2 SVGIG (reference sequence). Trimming pared 0 bases from V and 8 bases from J, leaving 22 bases between. The CDR3 region has the DNA TGTGCCTGGAGTGTATACTCATTGAGGGGACAAGAAGGCTACACCTTC. This codes for CAWSVYSLRGQEGYTF.